A selection of T cell receptor beta chains follows, all from one sample in a study of blood T cell repertoires in COVID-19. This table comes from immunoSEQ multiplex PCR, and its TCRdb copy is limited to in-frame clones, with some not included. The table lists 120,000 or so clones, just over 85% of them singletons. Sequencing input: peripheral blood. The receptors originated from a man aged 35 to 55 with acute or convalescent COVID-19. The conserved cysteine and the conserved F or W are not part of the CDR3 here.

V gene | CDR3 protein
TRBV24-1 | ATSDSNREGYGYT
TRBV9 | ASSQGPGGTEAF
TRBV3-1/TRBV3-2 | ASSPPGGPQH
TRBV6-1 | ASSERWTGELF
TRBV9 | ASSVGSRGDYNEQF
TRBV5-1 | ASNARGRGETQY
TRBV6-5 | ASSRRGADTEAF
TRBV2 | ASSPKNLAGYNEQF
TRBV9 | ASSGQTVHPNYGYT
TRBV12-1 | ASTSSGGGVYNEQF
TRBV29-1 | SVQQGAGETQY
TRBV7-9 | ASSPPLGDYSYEQY
TRBV3-1/TRBV3-2 | ASSHPGRAYNEQF
TRBV5-4 | ASSLADYGYT
TRBV6-5 | ASSRDTYNEQF
TRBV19 | ASRSTSGAGELF
TRBV19 | ASRETGRGNYGYT
TRBV3-1/TRBV3-2 | ASSKPTGLGTEAF
TRBV3-1/TRBV3-2 | ASSQGMGGQGGQPQH
TRBV6-5 | ASTQNYDTNYEQY
TRBV18 | ASSPPGGFGTEAF
TRBV18 | ASSGDLTSYEQY
TRBV27 | ASSLGLYTGELF
TRBV10-3 | AIGGRATEAF
TRBV24-1 | ATSPEGRGNSPLH
TRBV21-1 | ASSKSHSETQY
TRBV3-1/TRBV3-2 | ASSQAAYNEQF
TRBV5-1 | ASSLVAGEGELF
TRBV6-4 | ASSQTGGFNEQY
TRBV19 | ASSQTLLATQY
TRBV24-1 | ATSDQSGGHNEQF
TRBV7-8 | ASSFPQARTGELF
TRBV5-6 | ASTRDRGREKLF
TRBV19 | ASSPDVGANSPLH
TRBV24-1 | AIRRRAGDEQF
TRBV6-1 | ATTGLQGQPQH
TRBV10-3 | AISESLGLRTEAF
TRBV6-5 | ASSLRQGNYEQY
TRBV7-9 | ASSPTDPRETQY
TRBV7-3 | ASSLDLNSPLH
TRBV2 | ASSEARGQGNQPQH
TRBV3-1/TRBV3-2 | ASSRRLAGDLTDTQY
TRBV27 | ASSFSEGTEAF
TRBV7-9 | ASSRDRNEKLF
TRBV4-1 | ASSPAGLAGAYEQY
TRBV5-6 | ASSLDGYGNTGELF